Presented here are 31 T cell receptor beta chains from one specimen sequenced in a study of response to subunit inactivated influenza vaccine. TCRdb re-derived calls from the RT-PCR reads in MiXCR, one entry per CDR3 protein. The table records hundreds of thousands of distinct CDR3 sequences, about 10% of them present only once. This sample also belongs to another study, concerning T cells expressing NK-cell markers. That work states: TCR beta libraries carry UMIs added by 5'RACE template switching.

Source: PBMCs from blood, taken on the day of vaccination. All receptors derive from a man aged 45 to 65 who received an inactivated influenza vaccine.

This clonotype occurred a few times. V is TRBV3-1 and J is TRBJ2-3, with TRBD1 identical over 10 bases. CDR3 length equals 17 residues. J lost 1 base, V lost 4 bases, and 8 bases had no gene match. CDR1 is LGHDT, CDR2 YNNKEL, per germline (reference sequence). The CDR3 protein is CASSPHPGTGGTDTQYF. CDR3 sequence (DNA): TGTGCCAGCAGCCCTCACCCAGGGACAGGGGGCACAGATACGCAGTATTTT.

This rearrangement joins TRBV4-1 to TRBJ1-1; D not resolved. Trimming stripped 3 bases from V and 7 bases from J, with 12 bases between. This CDR3 is built from 13 residues. The germline gives CDR1 MGHRA, CDR2 YSYEKL. CDR3 sequence: CASSHWGGNEAFF. CDR3 bases: TGCGCCAGCAGCCACTGGGGAGGGAATGAAGCTTTCTTT.

Here the CDR3 DNA reads TGTGCCACCAGTTCGTCCGGGACCCAGCATTTT. Its translation: CATSSSGTQHF. J is TRBJ1-5 and V is TRBV15; D gene unclear. The CDR3 is made up of 11 amino acids. Germline V gene sequence: CDR1 LNHNV, CDR2 YYDKDF (reference sequence). V lost 6 bases, J lost 11 bases, and 11 bases lay in between.

This clonotype came up a few times. This chain links TRBV7-9 with TRBJ2-7; 8 bases line up with TRBD1. The CDR3 covers 12 residues. Losses at the gene ends were 5 bases for V and 5 bases for J; bases not matched to a gene: 2. Germline CDR1 SEHNR, CDR2 FQNEAQ (reference sequence). The CDR3 spells CASSRDRNEQYF. CDR3 sequence (DNA): TGTGCCAGCAGCCGGGACAGGAACGAGCAGTACTTC.

For this clonotype: It is likely a read error, because the conserved phenylalanine at the end of the CDR3 is missing. The chain is built from TRBV11-2 and TRBJ2-2; D uncertain. The CDR3 length is 15 residues. Germline V CDR1 and CDR2: SGHAT, FQNNGV. Trimming left V 2 bases short and J 0 bases short, with 7 bases between. CDR3 loop: CASSLFASNTGELFS. Written as DNA, the CDR3 is TGTGCCAGCAGCTTATTTGCGTCGAACACCGGGGAGCTGTTTTCT.

This clonotype came up a few times. This chain joins TRBV6-1 and TRBJ2-2, with 8 bases that match TRBD1. In germline, CDR1 is MNHNS, CDR2 SASEGT. Germline trimming cut 7 bases from V and 5 bases from J; bases unmatched to any gene: 9. The CDR3 totals 15 residues. Here the CDR3 DNA reads TGTGCCAGCACATTTACAGGGGGTACGACCGGGGAGCTGTTTTTT. Protein product: CASTFTGGTTGELFF.

This sequence joins TRBV4-3 and TRBJ2-1, with D maybe TRBD1 (6 bases). Between the trimmed V and J ends, which lost 1 base and 4 bases, there was a span of 11 bases. Germline V gene sequence: CDR1 LGHNA, CDR2 YSLEER. The CDR3 consists of 15 residues. DNA of the CDR3: TGCGCCAGCAGCCAAGGGATCGGACAGTACAATGAGCAGTTCTTC. Amino acid sequence: CASSQGIGQYNEQFF.

The chain joins TRBV20-1 to TRBJ1-4, with 8 nucleotides matching TRBD1. Germline CDR1 DFQATT, CDR2 SNEGSKA (reference sequence). This CDR3 has 14 amino acids. Trimming at V came to 1 base and at J to 9 bases, leaving 7 bases not matched to a gene. The CDR3 region is CSARGTGSLQKLFF. For the CDR3, the DNA is TGCAGTGCTAGAGGGACAGGGAGTCTCCAAAAACTGTTTTTT.

The chain uses TRBV15 and TRBJ2-5; 8 positions agree with TRBD1. Germline values: CDR1 LNHNV, CDR2 YYDKDF (reference sequence). J gave up 1 base and V 5 bases, and 6 bases lay outside the gene matches. This CDR3 has 15 amino acids. DNA for the CDR3: TGTGCCACCAGCGTGACGGACAGGGCCCAAGAGACCCAGTACTTC. Protein: CATSVTDRAQETQYF.

This clonotype has a handful of counts. The chain is built from TRBV7-9 and TRBJ2-5, with D unclear. Germline CDR1 reads SEHNR; CDR2 reads FQNEAQ (reference sequence). Trimming shortened V by 5 bases and J by 2 bases, and 12 bases separated the two germline ends. This CDR3 spans 14 amino acids. The CDR3 nucleotides read TGTGCCAGCAGCCCCCCGGCAGGTCAAGAGACCCAGTACTTC. This codes for CASSPPAGQETQYF.

This clonotype was counted a single time. V is TRBV5-8 and J is TRBJ2-3; tentative D call: TRBD1 (5 bases). Germline V CDR1 and CDR2: SGHTS, YDEGEE. The CDR3 has 16 residues. Deletions cut 5 bases from V and 0 bases from J, with 16 bases between. CDR3 region: CASRGAAVTSTDTQYF. The CDR3 DNA follows: TGTGCCAGCAGAGGGGCGGCGGTTACTAGCACAGATACGCAGTATTTT.

This clonotype was picked up a small number of times. The chain uses TRBV10-3 and TRBJ2-1, with TRBD1 identical over 7 bases. The CDR3 length is 15 residues. Germline V lookup: CDR1 ENHRY, CDR2 SYGVKD. The J segment lost 4 bases and the V segment lost 4 bases, leaving 7 bases of the junction unmatched. CDR3 bases: TGTGCCATCAGTGGAGTTGGGACAGCGTACAATGAGCAGTTCTTC. Protein: CAISGVGTAYNEQFF.

Ten or more counts support this clonotype. The genes are TRBV10-3 and TRBJ2-5; 9 nucleotides match TRBD1. CDR3 length: 15 amino acids. V was pared by 0 bases and J by 7 bases, with 6 bases of the junction left unmatched. Per germline, CDR1 ENHRY and CDR2 SYGVKD. The CDR3 loop reads CAISESGQGEGTQYF. The CDR3 nucleotides read TGTGCCATCAGTGAGTCGGGACAGGGTGAAGGGACCCAGTACTTC.

This clonotype came up a few times. The chain carries TRBV12-3 or TRBV12-4 and TRBJ2-1; D not certain. V lost 3 bases, J lost 5 bases, and 14 bases lay in between. The CDR3 consists of 15 residues. The CDR3 DNA follows: TGTGCCAGCAGTTTGTTCCAGGCTTCAGACAATGAGCAGTTCTTC. Protein product: CASSLFQASDNEQFF.

This clonotype was seen a handful of times. J is TRBJ1-1 and V is TRBV12-3 or TRBV12-4, with D possibly TRBD1 on 5 matching bases. With 3 bases removed from V and 4 bases from J, the gap between germline ends came to 15 bases. The CDR3 is 15 amino acids. CDR3 in DNA: TGTGCCAGCAGTTTGGGGGGGATCGGGTCCACTGAAGCTTTCTTT. Its protein is CASSLGGIGSTEAFF.

This clonotype came up a few times. This chain uses TRBV9 with TRBJ1-1; D gene ambiguous. The germline gives CDR1 SGDLS, CDR2 YYNGEE. V lost 3 bases and J lost 4, with 16 bases in between. The CDR3 length is 15 residues. The CDR3 DNA sequence: TGTGCCAGCAGCGCCCTGTCAGGACGGGGCACTGAAGCTTTCTTT. It translates to CASSALSGRGTEAFF.

The CDR3 reads CASSSGTYYTDTQYF. The DNA of the CDR3 is TGTGCCAGCAGCTCCGGGACGTATTACACAGATACGCAGTATTTT. The gene calls are TRBV11-2 and TRBJ2-3; D tentatively reads TRBD1 or TRBD2 (5 bases each). The germline gives CDR1 SGHAT, CDR2 FQNNGV. Trimming took 4 bases from V and 2 from J, leaving 13 bases between them. The CDR3 extends over 15 amino acids. The full variable domain, with the rest looked up from reference TRBV11-2 and TRBJ2-3, is EAGVAQSPRYKIIEKRQSVAFWCNPISGHATLYWYQQILGQGPKLLIQFQNNGVVDDSQLPKDRFSAERLKGVDSTLKIQPAKLEDSAVYLCASSSGTYYTDTQYFGPGTRLTVL.

V gene TRBV28 combines with J gene TRBJ2-3; D call uncertain. The CDR3 has 15 residues. Trimming stripped 8 bases from V and 2 bases from J, with 17 bases between. Germline CDR1 reads MDHEN; CDR2 reads SYDVKM. CDR3 loop: CASQLPGRSTDTQYF. CDR3 sequence (DNA): TGTGCCAGCCAACTACCGGGCCGCTCCACAGATACGCAGTATTTT.

The chain recombines TRBV20-1 with TRBJ1-6, with 7 bases identical to TRBD1. After removal of 2 bases from V and 9 bases from J, the junction contained 10 bases not matched to a gene. This CDR3 contains 15 residues. The germline V gene has CDR1 DFQATT and CDR2 SNEGSKA (reference sequence). The CDR3 here is CSARHLQGVSSPLHF. CDR3 nucleotide sequence: TGCAGTGCTAGACATCTTCAGGGGGTGAGTTCACCCCTCCACTTT.

This clonotype was counted many times. This chain joins TRBV12-3 or TRBV12-4 and TRBJ2-2; no reliable D call. The CDR3 extends over 14 amino acids. V was clipped by 3 bases and J by 1 base, with 6 bases between them. This CDR3 is CASSFLLNTGELFF. As DNA, the CDR3 is TGTGCCAGCAGTTTCTTGCTGAACACCGGGGAGCTGTTTTTT.

This clonotype turned up a few times. This chain joins TRBV15 and TRBJ2-5, with TRBD2 identical over 11 bases. The CDR3 spans 14 residues. Losses at the gene ends were 5 bases for V and 4 bases for J; bases not matched to a gene: 3. Germline V gene lookup returns CDR1 LNHNV and CDR2 YYDKDF (reference sequence). The CDR3 DNA is TGTGCCACCAGCTATGGACTAGCGGGAGAGACCCAGTACTTC. Translating it yields CATSYGLAGETQYF.

This clonotype has only a few counts. V is TRBV2 and J is TRBJ2-5; tentatively, D is TRBD2 (5 bases). The germline CDR1 and CDR2 sequences are SNHLY and FYNNEI. This CDR3 region has 14 residues. The germline V and J ends were trimmed by 1 base and 5 bases, with 11 bases remaining between them. CDR3 loop: CASSEEYASETQYF. CDR3 coding DNA: TGTGCCAGCAGTGAAGAGTATGCTAGCGAGACCCAGTACTTC.

Only a few counts were recorded for this clonotype. The chain combines TRBV7-2 with TRBJ1-2; D remains ambiguous. Germline loops: CDR1 SGHTA, CDR2 FQGNSA. The CDR3 is 16 amino acids. V shed 1 base and J shed 0 bases, with 12 bases lying between them. The CDR3 region has the DNA TGTGCCAGCAGCTTAGGTGGAACGGGAGCTAACTATGGCTACACCTTC. The encoded protein is CASSLGGTGANYGYTF.

In its sample, this clonotype was seen many times. This sequence joins TRBV29-1 and TRBJ2-7; D may be TRBD2 (6 bases). Germline V gives CDR1 SQVTM, CDR2 ANQGSEA. The CDR3 runs 14 residues. V gave up 8 bases and J gave up 3 bases, with 20 bases separating them. The CDR3 loop is CSSPGGLNLYEQYF. The CDR3 region has the DNA TGCAGCTCCCCCGGAGGGCTTAATCTCTACGAGCAGTACTTC.

The CDR3 DNA reads TGTGCCAGGAAGAACAGGGGTCGATCGGGCGAGCAGTACTTC. It specifies CARKNRGRSGEQYF. The chain is built from TRBV14 and TRBJ2-7, with TRBD1 identical over 7 bases. After removal of 9 bases from V and 6 bases from J, the junction contained 14 bases not matched to a gene. CDR1 is SGHDN and CDR2 is FVKESK in the germline V gene. The CDR3 length is 14 residues.

This clonotype has at least ten counts. This chain joins TRBV11-2 and TRBJ2-7; no reliable D call. In germline, CDR1 is SGHAT, CDR2 FQNNGV. V lost 1 base and J 0 bases, leaving 7 bases between the germline ends. The CDR3 has 14 amino acids. Here the CDR3 reads CASSLVLHSYEQYF. CDR3 DNA: TGTGCCAGCAGCTTAGTTCTCCACTCCTACGAGCAGTACTTC.

The gene calls are TRBV5-6 and TRBJ2-1; possible D gene TRBD1, 5 bases. The CDR3 is 13 residues long. Deletions cut 0 bases from V and 8 bases from J, with 9 bases between. Germline lookup yields CDR1 SGHDT and CDR2 YYEEEE. CDR3 residues: CASSLALGDEQFF. The DNA for the CDR3 is TGTGCCAGCAGCTTGGCGTTAGGGGATGAGCAGTTCTTC.

This clonotype was counted a few times. The chain recombines TRBV4-1 with TRBJ2-5; TRBD2 agrees at 8 bases. CDR1 is MGHRA and CDR2 is YSYEKL in the germline V gene. This CDR3 is built from 17 residues. V was pared by 4 bases and J by 5 bases, with 15 bases of the junction left unmatched. The DNA of the CDR3 is TGCGCCAGCAGCCCCCGTGGAGCGGGGGCCGATTTGGAGACCCAGTACTTC. Protein: CASSPRGAGADLETQYF.

The V and J genes are TRBV5-5 and TRBJ1-6, with TRBD1 matching over 10 bases. The J segment lost 5 bases and the V segment lost 3 bases, leaving 11 bases of the junction unmatched. This CDR3 has 18 residues. Germline loops: CDR1 SGHKS, CDR2 YYEKEE (reference sequence). The DNA of the CDR3 is TGTGCCAGCAGCTCTGACAGGGGGCTCCTCAATAATAATTCACCCCTCCACTTT. Translating it yields CASSSDRGLLNNNSPLHF.

This clonotype has just a few counts. The chain couples TRBV12-3 or TRBV12-4 to TRBJ1-3, with unresolved D. The V end lost 4 bases, the J end lost 3 bases, and 10 bases lay between the germline ends. The CDR3 sequence is 14 residues long. Here the CDR3 DNA reads TGTGCCAGCAGTTCCGGCCCGATTGGAAACACCATATATTTT. Translating it yields CASSSGPIGNTIYF.

This clonotype appeared a few times. The chain carries TRBV6-1 and TRBJ2-7; 7 bases are shared with TRBD1. The germline V gene has CDR1 MNHNS and CDR2 SASEGT. J lost 0 bases, V lost 11 bases, and 10 bases had no gene match. The CDR3 is 14 amino acids. Written as DNA, the CDR3 is TGTGCCGGCGGAGAGACAGGGAGCTCCTACGAGCAGTACTTC. As protein: CAGGETGSSYEQYF.